The clone carrying this T cell receptor beta chain has a single count. As yet, its antigen is unknown. The sample comes from a study of T cell repertoires in cytomegalovirus infection. CDR3 length: 15 amino acids. V was shortened by 8 bases and J by 6 bases, with 23 bases between the two germline ends. Germline V lookup: CDR1 SEHNR, CDR2 FQNEAQ (reference sequence). Using its own MiXCR run on the reads, TCRdb lists one record per CDR3 protein. The data show about 500,000 distinct CDR3 sequences, around 30% seen once. This sequence was found in a human donor in good health (CMV status not recorded). Some clones in this sample may be carry-over from other donors' samples. The sequences come from cultured PBMCs, collected from culture after CMV antigen stimulation. The chain has TRBV7-9 and TRBJ2-7; D may be TRBD1 or TRBD2 (5 bases each). The CDR3 coding sequence is TGTGCCAGCGCCGACAATAGGGCAGGGCTAGCCGAGCAGTACTTC. It translates to CASADNRAGLAEQYF.